This T cell receptor (beta chain) emerged from a study of OX40 agonist ivuxolimab in advanced cancers. Whole-study results and caveats: Clonal expansion was among the lowest in partial responders at 0.1-3.0 mg/kg, especially CD8+.

A note on this clone: Antigen unknown.

CDR1 and CDR2 (germline): SGHNT, YYREEE (reference sequence). The V gene end was trimmed by 4 bases and the J gene end by 2 bases; junction bases not matched to a gene: 7. This CDR3 comprises 15 residues. Sequencing used immunoSEQ multiplex PCR; TCRdb keeps in-frame clones, though not all of them. Of approximately 82,000 clones in the sample, around four fifths were seen once. The rearrangement uses TRBV5-4 and TRBJ2-5, with TRBD2 identical over 8 bases. Sample: CD4+ or CD8+ T cells sorted from blood, taken in a trial of the OX40 agonist ivuxolimab. This receptor was identified in an adult with an advanced solid tumor such as melanoma, head and neck, liver or kidney cancer. CDR3 in DNA: TGTGCCAGCAGCCGGGGGGGGATCGATCAAGAGACCCAGTACTTC. This codes for CASSRGGIDQETQYF. Supplemented by reference TRBV5-4 and TRBJ2-5, the full variable domain reads ETGVTQSPTHLIKTRGQQVTLRCSSQSGHNTVSWYQQALGQGPQFIFQYYREEENGRGNFPPRFSGLQFPNYSSELNVNALELDDSALYLCASSRGGIDQETQYFGPGTRLLVL.